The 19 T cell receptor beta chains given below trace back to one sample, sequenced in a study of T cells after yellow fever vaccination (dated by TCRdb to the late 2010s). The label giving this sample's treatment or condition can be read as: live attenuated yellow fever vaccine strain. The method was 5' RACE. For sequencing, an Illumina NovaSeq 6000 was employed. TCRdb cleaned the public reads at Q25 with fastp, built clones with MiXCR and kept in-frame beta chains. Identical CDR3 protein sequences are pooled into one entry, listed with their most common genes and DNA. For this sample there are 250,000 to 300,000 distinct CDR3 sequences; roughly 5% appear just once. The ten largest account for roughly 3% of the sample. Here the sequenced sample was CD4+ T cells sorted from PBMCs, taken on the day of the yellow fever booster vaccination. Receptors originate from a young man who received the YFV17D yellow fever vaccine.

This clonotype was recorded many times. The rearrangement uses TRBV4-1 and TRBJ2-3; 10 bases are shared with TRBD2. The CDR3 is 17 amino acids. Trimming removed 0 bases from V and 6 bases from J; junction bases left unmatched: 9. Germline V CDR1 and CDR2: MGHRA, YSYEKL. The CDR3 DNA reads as TGCGCCAGCAGCCAAGATGGGGCAAGCGGGGGGGCCGATACGCAGTATTTT. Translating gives CASSQDGASGGADTQYF.

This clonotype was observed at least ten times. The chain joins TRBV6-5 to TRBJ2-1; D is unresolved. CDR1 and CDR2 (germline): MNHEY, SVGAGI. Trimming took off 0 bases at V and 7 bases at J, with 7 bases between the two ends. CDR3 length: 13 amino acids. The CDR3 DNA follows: TGTGCCAGCAGTTACTCGAATGTGAATGAGCAGTTCTTC. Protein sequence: CASSYSNVNEQFF.

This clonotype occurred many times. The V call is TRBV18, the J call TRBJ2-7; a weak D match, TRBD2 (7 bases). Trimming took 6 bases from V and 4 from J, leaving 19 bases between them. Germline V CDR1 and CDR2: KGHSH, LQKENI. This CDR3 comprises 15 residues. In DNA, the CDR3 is TGTGCCAGCTCCCTAGGGGGGGCGTCTAATTACGAGCAGTACTTC. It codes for CASSLGGASNYEQYF.

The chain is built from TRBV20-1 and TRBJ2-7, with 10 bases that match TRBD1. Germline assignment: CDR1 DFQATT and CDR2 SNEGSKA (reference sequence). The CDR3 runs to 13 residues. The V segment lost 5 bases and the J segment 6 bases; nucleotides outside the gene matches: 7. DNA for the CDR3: TGCAGTGCTTTAGGAGACAGGGGGCGCGAGCAGTACTTC. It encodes CSALGDRGREQYF.

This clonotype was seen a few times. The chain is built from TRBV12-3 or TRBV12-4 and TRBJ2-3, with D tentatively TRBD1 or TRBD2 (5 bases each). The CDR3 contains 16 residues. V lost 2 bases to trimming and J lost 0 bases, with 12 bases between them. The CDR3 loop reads CASSLRLGESTDTQYF. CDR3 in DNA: TGTGCCAGCAGTTTACGGTTGGGGGAGAGCACAGATACGCAGTATTTT.

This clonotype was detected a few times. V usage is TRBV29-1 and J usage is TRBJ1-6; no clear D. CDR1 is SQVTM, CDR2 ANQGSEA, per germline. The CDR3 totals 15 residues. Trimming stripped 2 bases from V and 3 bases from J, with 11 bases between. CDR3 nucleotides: TGCAGCGTTGAACGGCTTAGGGACTATAATTCACCCCTCCACTTT. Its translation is CSVERLRDYNSPLHF. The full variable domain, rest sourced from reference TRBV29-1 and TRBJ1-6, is SAVISQKPSRDICQRGTSLTIQCQVDSQVTMMFWYRQQPGQSLTLIATANQGSEATYESGFVIDKFPISRPNLTFSTLTVSNMSPEDSSIYLCSVERLRDYNSPLHFGNGTRLTVT.

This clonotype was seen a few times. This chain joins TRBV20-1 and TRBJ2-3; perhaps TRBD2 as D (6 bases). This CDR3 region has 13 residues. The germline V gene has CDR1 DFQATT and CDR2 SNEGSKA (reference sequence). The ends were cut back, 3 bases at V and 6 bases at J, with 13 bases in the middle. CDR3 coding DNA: TGCAGTGCTAGCCCCGGGGGAACGGATACGCAGTATTTT. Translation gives CSASPGGTDTQYF.

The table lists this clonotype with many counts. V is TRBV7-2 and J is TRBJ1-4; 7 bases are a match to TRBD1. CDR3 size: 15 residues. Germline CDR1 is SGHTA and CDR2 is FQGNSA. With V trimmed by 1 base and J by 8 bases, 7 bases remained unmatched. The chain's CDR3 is CASSLVPGGYEKLFF. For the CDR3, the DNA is TGTGCCAGCAGCTTAGTGCCAGGGGGATACGAAAAACTGTTTTTT.

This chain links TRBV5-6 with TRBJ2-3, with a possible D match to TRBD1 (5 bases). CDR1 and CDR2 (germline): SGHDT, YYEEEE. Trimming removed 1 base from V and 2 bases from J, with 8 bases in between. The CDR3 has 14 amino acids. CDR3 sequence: CASSLSGYTDTQYF. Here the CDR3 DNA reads TGTGCCAGCAGCTTGTCAGGGTACACAGATACGCAGTATTTT.

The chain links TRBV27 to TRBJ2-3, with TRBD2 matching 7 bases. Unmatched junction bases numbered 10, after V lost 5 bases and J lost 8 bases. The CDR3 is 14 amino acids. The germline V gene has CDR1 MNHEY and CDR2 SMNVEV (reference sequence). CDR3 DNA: TGTGCCAGCAGTCAGCGGGACCCCGTAGGTACGCAGTATTTT. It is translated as CASSQRDPVGTQYF.

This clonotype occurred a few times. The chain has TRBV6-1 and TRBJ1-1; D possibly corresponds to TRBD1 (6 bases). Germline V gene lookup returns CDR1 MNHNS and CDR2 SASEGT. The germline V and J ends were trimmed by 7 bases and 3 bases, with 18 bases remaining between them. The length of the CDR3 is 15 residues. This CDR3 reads CASTVGGYGYTEAFF. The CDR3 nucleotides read TGTGCCAGCACCGTCGGGGGCTATGGTTACACTGAAGCTTTCTTT.

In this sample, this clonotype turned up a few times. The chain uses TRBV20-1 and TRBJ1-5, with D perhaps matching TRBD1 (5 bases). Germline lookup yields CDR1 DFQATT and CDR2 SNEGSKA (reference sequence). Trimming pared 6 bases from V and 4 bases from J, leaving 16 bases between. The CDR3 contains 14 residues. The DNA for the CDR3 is TGCAGTGCCCGTATAAATGGGGGAAATCAGCCCCAGCATTTT. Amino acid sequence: CSARINGGNQPQHF.

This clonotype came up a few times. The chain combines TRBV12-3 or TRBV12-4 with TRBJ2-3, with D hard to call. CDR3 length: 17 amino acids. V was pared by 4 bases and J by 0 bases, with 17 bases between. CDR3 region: CASSYRGEGLSTDTQYF. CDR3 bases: TGTGCCAGCAGTTACAGAGGAGAAGGGCTCAGCACAGATACGCAGTATTTT.

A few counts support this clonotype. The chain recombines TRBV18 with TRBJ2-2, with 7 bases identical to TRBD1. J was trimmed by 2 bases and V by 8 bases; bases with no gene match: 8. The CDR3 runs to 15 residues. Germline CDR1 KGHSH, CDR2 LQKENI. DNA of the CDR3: TGTGCCAGCCAACGGACAGGCCAAAACACCGGGGAGCTGTTTTTT. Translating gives CASQRTGQNTGELFF.

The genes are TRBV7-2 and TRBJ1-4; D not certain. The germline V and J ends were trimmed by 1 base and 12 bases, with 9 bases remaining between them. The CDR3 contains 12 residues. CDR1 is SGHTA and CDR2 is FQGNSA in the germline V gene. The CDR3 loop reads CASSLGAVELFF. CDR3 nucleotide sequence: TGTGCCAGCAGCTTAGGGGCAGTAGAACTGTTTTTT.

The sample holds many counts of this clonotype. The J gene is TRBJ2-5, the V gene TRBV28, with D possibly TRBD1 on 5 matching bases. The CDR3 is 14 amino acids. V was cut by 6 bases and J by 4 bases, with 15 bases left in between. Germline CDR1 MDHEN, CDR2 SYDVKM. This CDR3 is CASSILGRSETQYF. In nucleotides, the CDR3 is TGTGCCAGCAGCATTCTGGGGCGCTCAGAGACCCAGTACTTC.

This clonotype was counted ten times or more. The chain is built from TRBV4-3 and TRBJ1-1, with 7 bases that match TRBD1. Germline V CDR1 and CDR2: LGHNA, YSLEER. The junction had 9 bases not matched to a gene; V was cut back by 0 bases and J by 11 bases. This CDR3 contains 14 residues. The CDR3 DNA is TGCGCCAGCAGCCAAGATTTCCTTACAGGGGAGGCTTTCTTT. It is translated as CASSQDFLTGEAFF.

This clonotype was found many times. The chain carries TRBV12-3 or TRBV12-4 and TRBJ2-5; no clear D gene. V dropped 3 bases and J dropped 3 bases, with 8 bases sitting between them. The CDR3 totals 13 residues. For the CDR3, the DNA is TGTGCCAGCAGTTTGTGGGGTGAAGAGACCCAGTACTTC. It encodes CASSLWGEETQYF.

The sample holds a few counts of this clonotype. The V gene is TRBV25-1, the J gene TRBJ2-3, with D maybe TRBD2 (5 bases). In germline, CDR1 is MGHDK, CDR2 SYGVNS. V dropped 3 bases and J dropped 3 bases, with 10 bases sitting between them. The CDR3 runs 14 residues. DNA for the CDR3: TGTGCCAGCAGTGATCGGGGAAGGACAGATACGCAGTATTTT. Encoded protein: CASSDRGRTDTQYF.